Sequencing of this T cell receptor beta chain was carried out in a study of OX40 agonist ivuxolimab in advanced cancers. Study as a whole: The patients got ivuxolimab, which is an agonistic anti-OX40 (CD134) antibody.

This clone showed up just once. Its target is unknown. V lost 0 bases, J lost 6 bases, and 9 bases lay in between. Germline V gene lookup returns CDR1 GTSNPN and CDR2 SVGIG (reference sequence). The CDR3 extends over 13 amino acids. Baseline, cycle 4 day 1, and cycle 7 day 1 were the blood sampling points. Sequenced by immunoSEQ multiplex PCR; TCRdb stores in-frame clones only, minus some. The sample has some 80,000 clones; roughly 84% are singletons. General study results and limits: Which antigen the expanded peripheral T cells recognized is unknown. Expanded clones were, on average, more numerous among CD8+ T cells than CD4+.

J is TRBJ1-5 and V is TRBV30, with D perhaps TRBD1 (6 bases). The TCR originated in an adult with an advanced solid tumor such as melanoma, head and neck, liver or kidney cancer. The specimen comprised CD4+ or CD8+ T cells sorted from blood, sampled in a trial of the OX40 agonist ivuxolimab. The CDR3 DNA reads as TGTGCCTGGAGTGTTCAGGGGACTCAGCCCCAGCATTTT. It is translated as CAWSVQGTQPQHF.